This is a list of T cell receptor beta chains from one sample in a study of blood T cell repertoires in COVID-19. Profiling relied on immunoSEQ multiplex PCR, and the TCRdb table lists in-frame clones only, not all of them. The data contain 200,000 to 250,000 clones, 89% of them singletons. Sequencing was done on a sample of peripheral blood. The source is a man in his fifties or sixties who had recovered from COVID-19. Each CDR3 is given with its conserved first and last residue. Each record gives: V gene, D gene, J gene, clone size, CDR3 DNA, CDR3 protein. D genes are given only for firm matches. Size is stated for part of the rows, as once, few or many counts, or as a class when the clone is expanded.

TRBV19	TRBD1	TRBJ2-3	-	TGTGCCAGTAGTATAGGTGGCAGGGGGCAGACAGATACGCAGTATTTT	CASSIGGRGQTDTQYF
TRBV19	-	TRBJ1-1	once	TGTGCCAGTAGTATAGATGGGCGGGCTTTAAACACTGAAGCTTTCTTT	CASSIDGRALNTEAFF
TRBV19	TRBD2	TRBJ2-3	-	TGTGCCAGCAGGGGACTAGCAACACAAGGAGATACGCAGTATTTT	CASRGLATQGDTQYF
TRBV6-6	-	TRBJ1-5	-	TGTGCCAGCACGTGGGGGGGAAGCAATCAGCCCCAGCATTTT	CASTWGGSNQPQHF
TRBV29-1	-	TRBJ1-2	once	TGCAGCGGAGGGACATTCGCGGGCGATGGCTACACCTTC	CSGGTFAGDGYTF
TRBV5-5	-	TRBJ2-7	-	TGTGCCAGCAGCTTGCAGTCGGGGGTTGGTCGCTACGAGCAGTACTTC	CASSLQSGVGRYEQYF
TRBV11-3	-	TRBJ2-5	-	TGTGCCAGCAGCTCTCAGGGGGGAGAGACCCAGTACTTC	CASSSQGGETQYF
TRBV9	-	TRBJ1-2	-	TGTGCCAGCAGCGAGGGAACAGGGATACGGGGCTACACCTTC	CASSEGTGIRGYTF
TRBV2	-	TRBJ2-7	few	TGTGCCAGCAGAGGAGACCAGTCCCACGAGCAGTACTTC	CASRGDQSHEQYF
TRBV7-9	TRBD1	TRBJ1-1	-	TGTGCCAGCAGGACCCCCAAGGGGGCGGAAGCTTTCTTT	CASRTPKGAEAFF
TRBV2	TRBD1	TRBJ2-5	-	TGTGCCAGCAGTACGGGGCAGGGGGCGGGTGAGACCCAGTACTTC	CASSTGQGAGETQYF
TRBV10-3	-	TRBJ1-6	few	TGTGCCATCAGTGAGGACAGTAATTCACCCCTCCACTTT	CAISEDSNSPLHF
TRBV9	TRBD2	TRBJ2-7	-	TGTGCCAGCAGCGCGACCTCTAGCGGGAGGTTCTACGAGCAGTACTTC	CASSATSSGRFYEQYF
TRBV3-1/TRBV3-2	TRBD1	TRBJ1-3	-	TGTGCCAGCAGTCCGGACAGGCCCTCTGGAAACACCATATATTTT	CASSPDRPSGNTIYF
TRBV7-3	TRBD1	TRBJ1-1	-	TGTGCCAGCAGCTTAAATGCCCCCGGGACAGCCAGTGAAGCTTTCTTT	CASSLNAPGTASEAFF
TRBV5-1	-	TRBJ2-5	-	TGCGCCAGCAGCTTGGCGGGAATGGAGACCCAGTACTTC	CASSLAGMETQYF
TRBV9	TRBD1	TRBJ2-1	-	TGTGCCAGCAGCGAAATGACAGGGAACTACAATGAGCAGTTCTTC	CASSEMTGNYNEQFF
TRBV7-2	TRBD2	TRBJ2-3	-	TGTGCCAGCAGCTTCACCCCTAGCGGGAGTAGGACAGATACGCAGTATTTT	CASSFTPSGSRTDTQYF
TRBV10-3	TRBD2	TRBJ2-7	-	TGTGCCACCGGGGGACTAGCGGGCCACGAGCAGTACTTC	CATGGLAGHEQYF
TRBV11-3	TRBD2	TRBJ2-1	-	TGTGCCAGCAGCTTTTTAGCGGGAGGCCCGGGTGAGCAGTTCTTC	CASSFLAGGPGEQFF
TRBV25-1	-	TRBJ2-1	-	TGTGCCACCGCAGGGTCATACTCCTACAATGAGCAGTTCTTC	CATAGSYSYNEQFF
TRBV24-1	-	TRBJ2-1	few	TGTGCCACCAGTGATGTCCGAGAGGGCCGGGGCAATGAGCAGTTCTTC	CATSDVREGRGNEQFF
TRBV5-4	TRBD1	TRBJ2-7	-	TGTGCCAGCTCCCAACAGGGGGCGACCTACGAGCAGTACTTC	CASSQQGATYEQYF
TRBV6-5	TRBD1	TRBJ1-2	-	TGTGCCAGCAGGGGACAGCTCCCGCTGCCGGGGGGCTACACCTTC	CASRGQLPLPGGYTF
TRBV7-3	TRBD2	TRBJ2-7	-	TGTGCCAGCAGCAAAGCGGGAGGGTACGAGCAGTACTTC	CASSKAGGYEQYF